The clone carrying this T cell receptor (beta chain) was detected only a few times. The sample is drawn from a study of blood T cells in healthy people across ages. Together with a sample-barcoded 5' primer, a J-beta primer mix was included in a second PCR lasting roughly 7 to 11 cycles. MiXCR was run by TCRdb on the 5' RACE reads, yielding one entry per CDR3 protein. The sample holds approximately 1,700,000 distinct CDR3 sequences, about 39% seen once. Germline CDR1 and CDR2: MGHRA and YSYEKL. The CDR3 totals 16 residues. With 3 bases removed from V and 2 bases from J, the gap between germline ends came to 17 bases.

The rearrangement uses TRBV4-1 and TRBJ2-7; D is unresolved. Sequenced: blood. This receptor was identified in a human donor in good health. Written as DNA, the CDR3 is TGCGCCAGCAGCCATGACTCACGGATAGATGCCTACGAGCAGTACTTC. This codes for CASSHDSRIDAYEQYF.